The 2 T cell receptor beta chains in this list originate from one sample, sequenced in a study of cytomegalovirus exposure and HLA in healthy donors. PCR involved 60 Vbeta and 13 Jbeta primers. Clones were read by immunoSEQ multiplex PCR, and TCRdb kept only the in-frame ones, dropping some. The data show some 100,000 clones, with under 80% seen just once and 7.7% held by the top ten. What was sequenced was PBMCs. The receptors here all came from a woman aged 45-59 years in good health and CMV-seropositive.

This clone was detected a few times. The J gene is TRBJ2-5, the V gene TRBV9, with 8 bases aligning to TRBD2. V gave up 3 bases and J gave up 3 bases; unmatched junction bases: 7. The CDR3 has 15 residues. CDR1 and CDR2 (germline): SGDLS, YYNGEE. CDR3 in DNA: TGTGCCAGCAGCGACCTCCCCGGGGGGGAAGAGACCCAGTACTTC. Protein product: CASSDLPGGEETQYF.

This clone has only a few counts. The gene calls are TRBV15 and TRBJ2-1, with 10 nucleotides matching TRBD1. V trimming: 3 bases; J trimming: 5 bases; junction bases outside the gene matches: 7. Looked up from germline, CDR1 is LNHNV and CDR2 is YYDKDF (reference sequence). The CDR3 loop spans 16 amino acids. CDR3 protein: CATSRAGTGDNNEQFF. CDR3 DNA sequence: TGTGCCACCAGCAGGGCCGGGACAGGGGATAACAATGAGCAGTTCTTC. The variable domain in full, with the rest retrieved from reference TRBV15 and TRBJ2-1, is DAMVIQNPRYQVTQFGKPVTLSCSQTLNHNVMYWYQQKSSQAPKLLFHYYDKDFNNEADTPDNFQSRRPNTSFCFLDIRSPGLGDTAMYLCATSRAGTGDNNEQFFGPGTRLTVL.